The 20 T cell receptor beta chains in this list originate from one sample, sequenced in a study of blood T cell repertoires in COVID-19. Libraries were prepared by immunoSEQ multiplex PCR; TCRdb keeps only in-frame clonotypes and omits some of them. The top ten hold 4.5% to 6.5% of the sample, which has around 180,000 clones, 82% seen once. Source material: peripheral blood. The receptors were sampled from a woman under 40 with acute or convalescent COVID-19.

The rearrangement uses TRBV6-5 and TRBJ2-3; D uncertain. Between the trimmed V and J ends, which lost 4 bases and 2 bases, there was a span of 4 bases. This CDR3 spans 12 amino acids. CDR1 MNHEY and CDR2 SVGAGI come from the germline V gene. In nucleotides, the CDR3 is TGTGCCAGCAGTTCCTACACAGATACGCAGTATTTT. The encoded protein is CASSSYTDTQYF.

CDR3 amino acids: CASSLLRQRGRYEQYF. The CDR3 coding sequence is TGTGCCAGCAGTCTCCTAAGACAACGGGGTCGCTACGAGCAGTACTTC. V and J are TRBV27 and TRBJ2-7, with D possibly matching TRBD2 (5 bases). The CDR3 runs 16 residues. Between the trimmed V and J ends, which lost 5 bases and 3 bases, there was a span of 20 bases. Germline V CDR1 and CDR2: MNHEY, SMNVEV (reference sequence).

This clone was picked up a small number of times. The J gene is TRBJ1-1, the V gene TRBV6-5; the match to TRBD1 covers 8 bases. This CDR3 is 13 amino acids long. The germline gives CDR1 MNHEY, CDR2 SVGAGI. The V and J ends lost 6 bases and 5 bases, in that order; junction bases with no gene match: 5. The CDR3 nucleotides are TGTGCCAGCAGGGACAGGGCGGCTACTGAAGCTTTCTTT. Translation gives CASRDRAATEAFF.

V usage is TRBV5-1 and J usage is TRBJ2-5; tentatively, D is TRBD1 (6 bases). The germline V and J ends were trimmed by 4 bases and 4 bases, with 11 bases remaining between them. Germline CDR1 is SGHRS and CDR2 is YFSETQ. The CDR3 consists of 13 residues. The DNA of the CDR3 is TGCGCCAGCAGCCCGACAGGAGGAGAGACCCAGTACTTC. It translates to CASSPTGGETQYF.

The chain recombines TRBV15 with TRBJ2-3; perhaps TRBD1 as D (5 bases). Germline V CDR1 and CDR2: LNHNV, YYDKDF (reference sequence). The CDR3 loop spans 15 amino acids. Trimming left V 1 base short and J 4 bases short, with 12 bases between. As DNA, the CDR3 is TGTGCCACCAGCAGAGGGGGCGCGTCCGCAGATACGCAGTATTTT. The encoded protein is CATSRGGASADTQYF.

There are a few counts of this clone. The CDR3 is CASSLKLANYGYTF. As DNA, the CDR3 is TGTGCCAGCAGTTTAAAGTTAGCTAACTATGGCTACACCTTC. This chain uses TRBV28 with TRBJ1-2; D unclear. Germline-derived CDR1 and CDR2 are MDHEN and SYDVKM. Trimming pared 2 bases from V and 0 bases from J, leaving 7 bases between. The CDR3 is 14 residues long.

The rearrangement joins TRBV27 to TRBJ1-4, with D perhaps matching TRBD1 (6 bases). The germline V and J ends were trimmed by 5 bases and 8 bases, with 21 bases remaining between them. There are 16 residues in the CDR3. Germline V gene lookup returns CDR1 MNHEY and CDR2 SMNVEV (reference sequence). The CDR3, as DNA: TGTGCCAGCAGTCCGAGACCGGGACAATCGGGAGAAAAACTGTTTTTT. Amino acids: CASSPRPGQSGEKLFF.

V is TRBV27 and J is TRBJ1-1, with D possibly being TRBD1 (6 bases). This CDR3 has 14 residues. Germline V gene sequence: CDR1 MNHEY, CDR2 SMNVEV (reference sequence). V dropped 3 bases and J dropped 0 bases, with 8 bases sitting between them. The CDR3 region is CASSLGTLNTEAFF. For the CDR3, the DNA is TGTGCCAGCAGTTTGGGGACACTGAACACTGAAGCTTTCTTT.

The chain combines TRBV7-9 with TRBJ2-7; D possibly corresponds to TRBD2 (5 bases). The CDR3 extends over 18 amino acids. The V gene lost 4 bases and the J gene lost 4 bases, with 26 bases spanning the gap. CDR1 is SEHNR, CDR2 FQNEAQ, per germline (reference sequence). The CDR3 reads CASSSRLGGDISKYEQYF. The CDR3 region has the DNA TGTGCCAGCAGCTCCCGGCTCGGAGGCGACATCTCAAAATACGAGCAGTACTTC. Full variable domain (remainder filled in from reference TRBV7-9 and TRBJ2-7): DTGVSQNPRHKITKRGQNVTFRCDPISEHNRLYWYRQTLGQGPEFLTYFQNEAQLEKSRLLSDRFSAERPKGSFSTLEIQRTEQGDSAMYLCASSSRLGGDISKYEQYFGPGTRLTVT.

The chain employs TRBV7-9 and TRBJ2-7; D not resolved. Deletions cut 0 bases from V and 2 bases from J, with 8 bases between. Germline lookup yields CDR1 SEHNR and CDR2 FQNEAQ (reference sequence). The CDR3 consists of 14 residues. CDR3 nucleotides: TGTGCCAGCAGCTTAGCGGGCAGGACCTACGAGCAGTACTTC. It specifies CASSLAGRTYEQYF. Full variable domain (outside the CDR3, taken from reference TRBV7-9 and TRBJ2-7): DTGVSQNPRHKITKRGQNVTFRCDPISEHNRLYWYRQTLGQGPEFLTYFQNEAQLEKSRLLSDRFSAERPKGSFSTLEIQRTEQGDSAMYLCASSLAGRTYEQYFGPGTRLTVT.

As DNA, the CDR3 is TGTGCCAGCAGCCTGAATGGGGCGGGGGATTATGCGGGGCAGTTCTTC. This encodes CASSLNGAGDYAGQFF. This chain connects TRBV13 to TRBJ2-1, with 7 bases aligning to TRBD2. Germline V gene data show CDR1 as PRHDT and CDR2 as FYEKMQ (reference sequence). With 5 bases clipped from V and 12 bases from J, the junction kept 19 bases outside the gene matches. The CDR3 consists of 16 residues. Full variable domain (rest looked up from reference TRBV13 and TRBJ2-1): AAGVIQSPRHLIKEKRETATLKCYPIPRHDTVYWYQQGPGQDPQFLISFYEKMQSDKGSIPDRFSAQQFSDYHSELNMSSLELGDSALYFCASSLNGAGDYAGQFFGPGTRLTVL.

The chain carries TRBV2 and TRBJ1-1; tentative D call: TRBD1 (6 bases). Germline V gene lookup returns CDR1 SNHLY and CDR2 FYNNEI. This CDR3 is 14 amino acids long. The V and J ends lost 6 bases and 0 bases respectively, with 11 bases between them. CDR3 region: CASSADRLNTEAFF. In DNA, the CDR3 is TGTGCCAGCAGCGCCGACAGGCTGAACACTGAAGCTTTCTTT.

J is TRBJ2-2 and V is TRBV7-7; D is undetermined. V lost 1 base and J lost 8, with 8 bases in between. The germline V gene encodes CDR1 SSHAT and CDR2 FNYEAQ (reference sequence). The CDR3 extends over 13 amino acids. CDR3 sequence: CASSLDGVGELFF. CDR3 sequence (DNA): TGTGCCAGCAGCTTAGACGGTGTGGGGGAGCTGTTTTTT.

This clone was seen more than once but under ten times. The chain uses TRBV5-5 and TRBJ2-7; D is possibly TRBD2 (5 bases). The germline V and J ends were trimmed by 2 bases and 0 bases, with 9 bases remaining between them. Germline V CDR1 and CDR2: SGHKS, YYEKEE (reference sequence). The CDR3 loop spans 14 amino acids. CDR3 region: CASSLPGFSYEQYF. Written as DNA, the CDR3 is TGTGCCAGCAGCTTACCGGGATTCTCCTACGAGCAGTACTTC.

This clone has just one count. V gene TRBV2 combines with J gene TRBJ1-4; D perhaps matches TRBD1 (5 bases). V dropped 0 bases and J dropped 2 bases, with 10 bases sitting between them. This CDR3 region has 16 residues. The germline CDR1 and CDR2 sequences are SNHLY and FYNNEI. The CDR3: CASSEAVGQTNEKLFF. CDR3 DNA sequence: TGTGCCAGCAGTGAAGCGGTGGGGCAGACTAATGAAAAACTGTTTTTT.

This chain connects TRBV19 to TRBJ1-2, with no clear D. From germline, CDR1 is LNHDA and CDR2 SQIVND (reference sequence). CDR3 size: 12 residues. V gave up 6 bases and J gave up 4 bases, with 9 bases separating them. The CDR3 DNA reads as TGTGCCAGTAGAAGCGGGTCCTATGGCTACACCTTC. It yields the protein CASRSGSYGYTF. The full variable domain, rest sourced from reference TRBV19 and TRBJ1-2, is DGGITQSPKYLFRKEGQNVTLSCEQNLNHDAMYWYRQDPGQGLRLIYYSQIVNDFQKGDIAEGYSVSREKKESFPLTVTSAQKNPTAFYLCASRSGSYGYTFGSGTRLTVV.

The chain employs TRBV7-6 and TRBJ1-2, with D perhaps matching TRBD1 (6 bases). Germline-derived CDR1 and CDR2 are SGHVS and FNYEAQ. The CDR3 totals 16 residues. Trimming took off 4 bases at V and 4 bases at J, with 19 bases between the two ends. In DNA, the CDR3 is TGTGCCAGCAGCTCGGAGGTGGACAGCCCGTTCTATGGCTACACCTTC. It translates to CASSSEVDSPFYGYTF.

This clone was picked up one time. The chain is built from TRBV28 and TRBJ2-1; 8 nucleotides line up with TRBD2. Germline-derived CDR1 and CDR2 are MDHEN and SYDVKM. After removal of 4 bases from V and 2 bases from J, the junction contained 7 bases not matched to a gene. The CDR3 spans 16 residues. CDR3 coding DNA: TGTGCCAGCAGTTCGGGGGGGGTAACGGCCTACAATGAGCAGTTCTTC. Its protein product is CASSSGGVTAYNEQFF.

This clone showed up just a few times. The chain uses TRBV28 and TRBJ2-2; 8 nucleotides match TRBD2. The V gene end was trimmed by 2 bases and the J gene end by 8 bases; junction bases not matched to a gene: 7. This CDR3 is 15 amino acids long. From germline, CDR1 is MDHEN and CDR2 SYDVKM. CDR3 DNA sequence: TGTGCCAGCAGTTTACGAGCGGGAGATTCGGGGGAGCTGTTTTTT. Its protein product is CASSLRAGDSGELFF. Full variable domain (missing parts from reference TRBV28 and TRBJ2-2): DVKVTQSSRYLVKRTGEKVFLECVQDMDHENMFWYRQDPGLGLRLIYFSYDVKMKEKGDIPEGYSVSREKKERFSLILESASTNQTSMYLCASSLRAGDSGELFFGEGSRLTVL.

The rearrangement uses TRBV9 and TRBJ2-5; 8 positions match TRBD2. This CDR3 spans 15 amino acids. Per the germline V gene, CDR1 is SGDLS and CDR2 is YYNGEE. V lost 4 bases and J lost 1; bases outside the gene matches: 6. CDR3 DNA: TGTGCCAGCAGCATAGCGGGGTCGCCCCAAGAGACCCAGTACTTC. Translation gives CASSIAGSPQETQYF.